Listed below are T cell receptor beta chains from one sample, sequenced in a study of blood T cell repertoires in COVID-19. The table came from immunoSEQ multiplex PCR; TCRdb's copy has only in-frame clones and leaves some out. The sample contains roughly 380,000 clones, around 91% of which appear only once. What was sequenced was peripheral blood. These TCRs come from a woman between 40 and 55 years old with COVID-19, enrolled during active disease. Each CDR3 is given with its conserved first and last residue.

J: TRBJ1-1; V: TRBV4-1; CDR3: CASSLQQGAYTEAFF
J: TRBJ2-7; V: TRBV15; CDR3: CATSRESGLSYEQYF
J: TRBJ1-6; V: TRBV18; CDR3: CASSPKTDNSPLHF
J: TRBJ1-2; V: TRBV7-2; CDR3: CASKNRQGGTYGYTF
J: TRBJ1-6; V: TRBV3-1/TRBV3-2; CDR3: CASSLRAGHNSPLHF
J: TRBJ2-1; V: TRBV18; CDR3: CASSPQISGGHNEQFF
J: TRBJ2-7; V: TRBV10-3; CDR3: CAIAGTTGPYEQYF
J: TRBJ1-2; V: TRBV24-1; CDR3: CATSEPQSEAYYGYTF
J: TRBJ2-7; V: TRBV28; CDR3: CASSLYGTYEQYF
J: TRBJ1-5; V: TRBV18; CDR3: CASSDRGLNQPQHF
J: TRBJ2-3; V: TRBV4-3; CDR3: CASSQAGTSAFTDTQYF
J: TRBJ2-3; V: TRBV4-1; CDR3: CASAGASTDTQYF
J: TRBJ1-1; V: TRBV19; CDR3: CASSRGQGALMNTEAFF
J: TRBJ1-6; V: TRBV9; CDR3: CASSPRTDNSPLHF
J: TRBJ2-3; V: TRBV14; CDR3: CASSPLVVQDTQYF
J: TRBJ1-2; V: TRBV27; CDR3: CASSRAGGAGYGYTF
J: TRBJ2-1; V: TRBV4-3; CDR3: CASSQEPLAGNEQFF
J: TRBJ1-5; V: TRBV9; CDR3: CASSATDSSRQPQHF
J: TRBJ2-1; V: TRBV5-1; CDR3: CASSLGPPYNEQFF
J: TRBJ2-5; V: TRBV11-2; CDR3: CASSFGRGETQYF
J: TRBJ2-7; V: TRBV27; CDR3: CASSPLAGGFEQYF
J: TRBJ1-2; V: TRBV28; CDR3: CASSLPGRDSNYGYTF
J: TRBJ2-7; V: TRBV6-2/TRBV6-3; CDR3: CASSHGAPGTSGIVSYEQYF
J: TRBJ2-1; V: TRBV27; CDR3: CASSLFFGQGGNEQFF
J: TRBJ2-7; V: TRBV28; CDR3: CASSHDRDEQYF
J: TRBJ1-6; V: TRBV7-9; CDR3: CASSFQGYNSPLHF
J: TRBJ2-1; V: TRBV9; CDR3: CASSVGQGAYNEQFF
J: TRBJ2-7; V: TRBV11-2; CDR3: CASSLVYGSHEQYF
J: TRBJ1-1; V: TRBV19; CDR3: CASSNRRENTEAFF
J: TRBJ2-7; V: TRBV15; CDR3: CATSVQGSSYEQYF
J: TRBJ2-1; V: TRBV19; CDR3: CASTQGLYNEQFF
J: TRBJ1-3; V: TRBV4-1; CDR3: CASSQATGAISGNTIYF
J: TRBJ2-1; V: TRBV24-1; CDR3: CATSDFGGGTPNEQFF
J: TRBJ2-5; V: TRBV7-3; CDR3: CASSLLLFSTQYF
J: TRBJ1-1; V: TRBV6-6; CDR3: CASSPLGTIEAFF
J: TRBJ2-1; V: TRBV6-5; CDR3: CASGSGTAVNDEQFF
J: TRBJ1-1; V: TRBV5-1; CDR3: CASGTTGFTEAFF
J: TRBJ1-4; V: TRBV19; CDR3: CASSTLSTGEKLFF
J: TRBJ2-1; V: TRBV19; CDR3: CASSTPGLAGNNEQFF
J: TRBJ1-1; V: TRBV9; CDR3: CASSVALNTEAFF
J: TRBJ1-2; V: TRBV12-3/TRBV12-4; CDR3: CASSQGAYGYTF
J: TRBJ2-3; V: TRBV19; CDR3: CASSSPLAGATDTQYF
J: TRBJ2-7; V: TRBV30; CDR3: CAWSREKYEQYF
J: TRBJ1-2; V: TRBV19; CDR3: CASSKDIQKYYGYTF
J: TRBJ2-2; V: TRBV21-1; CDR3: CASSKEAGGGVGTGELFF
J: TRBJ2-2; V: TRBV30; CDR3: CAWSRGTGELFF